These 5 T cell receptor beta chains share one sample of origin, sequenced in a study of early stage breast cancer tumors. Using immunoSEQ multiplex PCR, the repertoire was profiled, and TCRdb retains in-frame clones only, with some absent. The sample comprises about 72,000 clones, around 80% of which are singletons, and roughly 3.5% rests with the top ten. Sequencing input: blood. Every receptor here comes from a person in their sixties with breast cancer.

The chain combines TRBV19 with TRBJ2-3, with a tentative D call TRBD1 (6 bases). Trimming stripped 5 bases from V and 6 bases from J, with 15 bases between. Germline CDR1 is LNHDA and CDR2 is SQIVND (reference sequence). This CDR3 has 14 residues. CDR3 DNA: TGTGCCAGTAGTGCCCTCCAGGGGCCGGATACGCAGTATTTT. Translating gives CASSALQGPDTQYF. Combining the CDR3 with reference TRBV19 and TRBJ2-3 gives the whole variable domain DGGITQSPKYLFRKEGQNVTLSCEQNLNHDAMYWYRQDPGQGLRLIYYSQIVNDFQKGDIAEGYSVSREKKESFPLTVTSAQKNPTAFYLCASSALQGPDTQYFGPGTRLTVL.

The CDR3 nucleotides read TGTGCCACGCGGGACAGGGTAGTAGATACGCAGTATTTT. Translated, it gives CATRDRVVDTQYF. The chain has TRBV18 and TRBJ2-3; 9 nucleotides align to TRBD1. Losses at the gene ends were 10 bases for V and 5 bases for J; bases not matched to a gene: 7. The length of the CDR3 is 13 residues. Germline V gene lookup returns CDR1 KGHSH and CDR2 LQKENI.

The gene calls are TRBV27 and TRBJ2-3, with 9 bases that match TRBD2. J gave up 4 bases and V 3 bases, and 5 bases lay outside the gene matches. Germline CDR1 reads MNHEY; CDR2 reads SMNVEV (reference sequence). The CDR3 is made up of 15 amino acids. The CDR3 DNA sequence: TGTGCCAGCAGTTTTGTGGGCGGGGGGGCAGATACGCAGTATTTT. Residues: CASSFVGGGADTQYF.

This sequence joins TRBV7-2 and TRBJ2-7, with D maybe TRBD1 (5 bases). Germline loops: CDR1 SGHTA, CDR2 FQGNSA. Trimming removed 3 bases at V and 1 base at J, with 16 bases between. The CDR3 is 16 amino acids. The CDR3 nucleotides are TGTGCCAGCAGCTTTCCTGGGGCAGACCAATCCTACGAGCAGTACTTC. This encodes CASSFPGADQSYEQYF.

The chain joins TRBV7-3 to TRBJ2-2; no reliable D call. The CDR3 contains 14 residues. CDR1 and CDR2 (germline): SGHTA, FQGTGA. Trimming removed 5 bases from V and 0 bases from J, with 7 bases in between. CDR3 region: CASSPLSNTGELFF. DNA for the CDR3: TGTGCCAGCAGCCCGCTTTCGAACACCGGGGAGCTGTTTTTT.